This T cell receptor (beta chain) is from a study of immune evolution from preneoplasia to lung adenocarcinoma. About the research overall: HLA loss of heterozygosity: 5.5% to 8.5% AIS, about 15% MIA, around 35% ADC, none AAH.

Patient tissue came from resections in Japan or China, 2014–2017. Study conclusions and caveats: Normal lung had the highest top T cell clone frequencies.

About this clone: Antigen: not known.

V dropped 0 bases and J dropped 7 bases, with 13 bases sitting between them. The CDR3 extends over 14 amino acids. Germline assignment: CDR1 SGHRS and CDR2 YFSETQ. Some clones are missing from TCRdb's copy, which holds only in-frame ones; the method was immunoSEQ multiplex PCR. The sample comprises about 4,000 clones, 65% to 80% of which are singletons, and 13% to 15% rests with the top ten. The sample consisted of FFPE invasive lung adenocarcinoma tissue. The sequence was obtained from a person aged 70 to 85 with invasive lung adenocarcinoma. Some clones in this sample may be carry-over from other donors' samples. J is TRBJ1-1 and V is TRBV5-1, with TRBD1 as a possible D gene (6 bases). CDR3: CASSLDRVRVEAFF. DNA of the CDR3: TGCGCCAGCAGCTTGGACAGGGTTAGGGTTGAAGCTTTCTTT.